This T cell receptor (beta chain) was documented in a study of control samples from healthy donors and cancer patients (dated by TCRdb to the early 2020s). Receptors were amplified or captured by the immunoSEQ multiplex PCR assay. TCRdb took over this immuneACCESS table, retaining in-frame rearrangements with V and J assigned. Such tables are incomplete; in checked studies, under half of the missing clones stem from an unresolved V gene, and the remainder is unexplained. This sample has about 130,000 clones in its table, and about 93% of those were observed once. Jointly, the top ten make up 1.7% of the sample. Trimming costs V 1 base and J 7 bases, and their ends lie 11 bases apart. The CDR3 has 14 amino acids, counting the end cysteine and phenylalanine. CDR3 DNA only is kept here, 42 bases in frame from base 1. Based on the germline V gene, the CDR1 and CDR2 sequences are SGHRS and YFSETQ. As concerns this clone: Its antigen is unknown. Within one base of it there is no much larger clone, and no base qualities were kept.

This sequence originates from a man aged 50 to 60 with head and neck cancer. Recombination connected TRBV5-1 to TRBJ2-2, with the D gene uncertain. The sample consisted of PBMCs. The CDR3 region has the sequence CASSLRFSGGELFF. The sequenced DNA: TGCGCCAGCAGCTTGAGGTTTTCGGGCGGGGAGCTGTTTTTT.